The source of this T cell receptor (beta chain) is a study of regulatory T cells in long-lasting Graves disease. Background on the study: Persistent cases were those of Graves' disease that involved over 5 years of antithyroid drugs with positive TSH receptor antibodies.

Arm-PCR of CDR3 regions and iRepertoire HTBI primers were the basis on which TCR beta libraries were built. TCRdb passed the multiplex PCR reads through MiXCR, listing each CDR3 protein once. The table lists over 350,000 distinct CDR3 sequences, roughly 20% of them singletons. Time point denoted: persistent/refractory GD, antithyroid drugs over 5 years with positive TRAb. After RNA was extracted from PBMCs, the TCR library was made from it. Graves' disease diagnosis relied on American Thyroid Association guidelines. Germline values: CDR1 GTSNPN, CDR2 SVGIG (reference sequence). Trimming removed 3 bases from V and 7 bases from J; junction bases left unmatched: 11. This CDR3 spans 14 amino acids.

The source was peripheral blood mononuclear cells (PBMCs), collected when the disease was refractory, from a patient treated with antithyroid drugs. The clonotype comes from a female donor with Graves disease. The J gene is TRBJ1-2, the V gene TRBV30, with TRBD1 identical over 7 bases. In DNA, the CDR3 is TGTGCCTGGAGCGGAGACAGGGTCGGGAGTGGCTACACCTTC. Encoded protein: CAWSGDRVGSGYTF.